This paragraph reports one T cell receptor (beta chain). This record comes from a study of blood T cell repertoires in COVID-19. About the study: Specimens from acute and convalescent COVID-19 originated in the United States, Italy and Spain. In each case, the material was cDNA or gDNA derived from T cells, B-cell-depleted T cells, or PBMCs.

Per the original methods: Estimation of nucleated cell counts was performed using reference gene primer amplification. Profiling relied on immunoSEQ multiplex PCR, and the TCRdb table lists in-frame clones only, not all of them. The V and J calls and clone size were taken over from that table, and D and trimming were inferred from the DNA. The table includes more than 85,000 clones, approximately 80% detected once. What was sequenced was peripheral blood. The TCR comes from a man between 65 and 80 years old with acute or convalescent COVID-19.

The CDR3 sequence is CASSPRSRKEEKLFF. The CDR3 nucleotides read TGTGCCAGCAGCCCCCGATCCAGGAAAGAAGAAAAACTGTTTTTT. This chain uses TRBV9 with TRBJ1-4; D unclear. This CDR3 is 15 amino acids long. Trimming left V 4 bases short and J 8 bases short, with 18 bases between. CDR1 is SGDLS and CDR2 is YYNGEE in the germline V gene.